Listed below are T cell receptor beta chains from one sample, sequenced in a study of early T cells in non-severe SARS-CoV-2 infection. TCRdb passed the 5' RACE reads through MiXCR, listing each CDR3 protein once. The data hold 110,000 or so distinct CDR3 sequences, with 12% observed a single time. The sequencing input was whole blood. Every receptor here comes from an adult who was a healthcare worker with PCR-confirmed SARS-CoV-2 infection or an uninfected control (not recorded which). Both conserved end residues are part of each CDR3. A D gene is named only where the DNA matches it firmly. Part of the rows lack a size; the others show once, few, many or a class for expanded clones.

-,16,TRBJ2-2,TRBV11-1,few,CASSLAGTLNTGELFF,TGTGCCAGCAGCTTAGCGGGGACATTAAACACCGGGGAGCTGTTTTTT
TRBD2,15,TRBJ2-7,TRBV29-1,-,CSAQGLAGGTGEQYF,TGCAGCGCACAGGGACTAGCGGGGGGGACTGGTGAGCAGTACTTC
-,12,TRBJ2-3,TRBV12-3/TRBV12-4,few,CASTPTAGTQYF,TGTGCCAGCACCCCAACAGCTGGCACGCAGTATTTT
TRBD1,15,TRBJ1-2,TRBV24-1,many,CATSDPGTGDYGYTF,TGTGCCACCAGTGACCCCGGGACAGGCGACTATGGCTACACCTTC
-,14,TRBJ2-4,TRBV11-3,few,CASSLAGAKNIQYF,TGTGCCAGCAGCTTAGCCGGAGCCAAAAACATTCAGTACTTC
-,15,TRBJ2-4,TRBV7-3,-,CASSLNPRTRNIQYF,TGTGCCAGCAGCTTAAATCCCCGCACCAGAAACATTCAGTACTTC
TRBD1,16,TRBJ2-1,TRBV12-3/TRBV12-4,-,CASSPTGYGPYNEQFF,TGTGCCAGCAGCCCGACAGGGTACGGGCCCTACAATGAGCAGTTCTTC
TRBD2,15,TRBJ2-1,TRBV6-2/TRBV6-3,many,CASTLAGVSYNEQFF,TGTGCCAGCACTCTAGCGGGGGTCTCCTACAATGAGCAGTTCTTC
-,13,TRBJ2-5,TRBV10-3,-,CAGRQSLQETQYF,TGTGCGGGACGACAGTCCCTTCAAGAGACCCAGTACTTC
TRBD1,12,TRBJ1-1,TRBV11-1,few,CASSLGTGMAFF,TGTGCCAGCAGCTTAGGGACAGGGATGGCTTTCTTT
TRBD2,14,TRBJ2-5,TRBV28,-,CASSIAGREETQYF,TGTGCCAGCAGTATAGCGGGGAGAGAAGAGACCCAGTACTTC
-,15,TRBJ2-1,TRBV5-4,-,CASSLVSREHNEQFF,TGTGCCAGCAGCTTGGTAAGCCGGGAGCACAATGAGCAGTTCTTC
-,14,TRBJ2-7,TRBV10-1,-,CASSAGTVPYEQYF,TGCGCCAGCAGTGCCGGGACGGTACCATACGAGCAGTACTTC
-,16,TRBJ1-3,TRBV7-2,few,CASSSVRMSSGNTIYF,TGTGCCAGCAGCTCCGTCAGGATGAGCTCTGGAAACACCATATATTTT
TRBD2,15,TRBJ2-3,TRBV7-9,-,CASSPTSGGTDTQYF,TGTGCCAGCAGCCCGACTAGCGGGGGTACAGATACGCAGTATTTT
-,15,TRBJ2-7,TRBV5-1,many,CASSFNSGAVYEQYF,TGCGCCAGCAGCTTTAACAGTGGAGCTGTCTACGAGCAGTACTTC
-,12,TRBJ1-3,TRBV10-3,many,CAISEDGNTIYF,TGTGCCATCAGTGAGGATGGAAACACCATATATTTT
-,11,TRBJ1-2,TRBV29-1,-,CSVGSGLGYTF,TGCAGCGTTGGGTCAGGGCTTGGCTACACCTTC